This T cell receptor (beta chain) was identified in a study of T-cell reconstitution after alpha-beta-depleted transplantation in children. Findings of the study overall: About two months after transplant, alpha-beta T cells reportedly came from several hundred expanded graft clones. After one year, T-cell counts and TCRbeta diversity mostly came from new T cells.

For TCRbeta, the library was prepared with unique molecular identifiers. TCRdb re-called the PCR reads through MiXCR, storing one row per CDR3 protein. Of hundreds of thousands of distinct CDR3 sequences in the sample, about an eighth were seen once. This clonotype was seen at least ten times. Its antigen is undetermined. Germline trimming cut 0 bases from V and 2 bases from J; bases unmatched to any gene: 3. This CDR3 contains 15 residues. CDR1 SGHVS and CDR2 FNYEAQ come from the germline V gene. J is TRBJ2-7 and V is TRBV7-6, with 8 positions matching TRBD2. Here the sequenced sample was PBMCs, mostly from graft donor cells, taken 360 days after TCRalphabeta/CD19-depleted stem cell transplant. This receptor was taken from a male patient between 5 and 17 years old who had a stem cell transplant for acute myeloid leukemia, so the T cells may come from the graft donor. CDR3: CASSLASGITYEQYF. The CDR3 nucleotides are TGTGCCAGCAGCTTAGCTAGCGGGATTACCTACGAGCAGTACTTC.